Sequencing of this T cell receptor beta chain was carried out in a study of response to subunit inactivated influenza vaccine. Regarding the study as a whole: Each seasonal influenza vaccination recruits few new T cells, the authors suggested.

TCRdb independently ran MiXCR on the RT-PCR reads; one entry per CDR3 protein. The profile shows about 310,000 distinct CDR3 sequences, about 20% of them singletons. This clonotype was detected only a few times. Its antigen remains unidentified. The CDR3 loop spans 15 amino acids. V lost 4 bases, J lost 4 bases, and 16 bases lay in between. CDR1 LGHDT and CDR2 YNNKEL come from the germline V gene (reference sequence). The gene calls are TRBV3-1 and TRBJ1-1; D gene uncertain. This TCR was sampled from a man aged 45 to 75 who received an inactivated influenza vaccine. The sequencing here drew on PBMCs from blood, taken less than 22 months after vaccination. CDR3 in DNA: TGTGCCAGCAGCCTAGGTCTTGTTGGGGTCACTGAAGCTTTCTTT. It yields the protein CASSLGLVGVTEAFF.